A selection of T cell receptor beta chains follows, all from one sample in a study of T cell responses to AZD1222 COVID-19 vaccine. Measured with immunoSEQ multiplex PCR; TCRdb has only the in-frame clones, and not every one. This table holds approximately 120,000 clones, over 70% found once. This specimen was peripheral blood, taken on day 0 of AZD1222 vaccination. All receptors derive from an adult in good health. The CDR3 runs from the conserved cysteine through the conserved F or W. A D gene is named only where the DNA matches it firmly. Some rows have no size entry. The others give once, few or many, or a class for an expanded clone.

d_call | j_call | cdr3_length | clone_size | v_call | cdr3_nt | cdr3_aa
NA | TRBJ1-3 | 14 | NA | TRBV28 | TGTGCCAGCACCCCCCAGGGGTATGGAAACACCATATATTTT | CASTPQGYGNTIYF
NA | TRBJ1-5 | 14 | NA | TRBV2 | TGTGCCAGCACAGGTACAGGAGGGGGACAGCCCCAGCATTTT | CASTGTGGGQPQHF
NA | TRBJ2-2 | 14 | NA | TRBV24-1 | TGTGCCACCAGAAGGGGCCCGTACACCGGGGAGCTGTTTTTT | CATRRGPYTGELFF
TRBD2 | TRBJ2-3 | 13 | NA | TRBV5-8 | TGTGCCAGCAGCCGGGGGGGCACAGATACGCAGTATTTT | CASSRGGTDTQYF
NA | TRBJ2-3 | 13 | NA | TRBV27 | TGTGCCACCAAAACCAGACGCACAGATACGCAGTATTTT | CATKTRRTDTQYF
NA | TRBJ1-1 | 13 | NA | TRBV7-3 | TGTGCCAGCAGTCCCATCCGGAACACTGAAGCTTTCTTT | CASSPIRNTEAFF
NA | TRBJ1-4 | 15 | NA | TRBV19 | TGTGCCAGTAGTCTCCTTGAGGGCCCCAATGAAAAACTGTTTTTT | CASSLLEGPNEKLFF
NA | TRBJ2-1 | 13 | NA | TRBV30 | TGTGCCTGGAGTGTTTTAGGGGCCGCTGAGCAGTTCTTC | CAWSVLGAAEQFF
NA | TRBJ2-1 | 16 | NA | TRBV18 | TGTGCCAGCTCACCACCCATCGGGACACAGAACAATGAGCAGTTCTTC | CASSPPIGTQNNEQFF
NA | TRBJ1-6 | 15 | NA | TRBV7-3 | TGTGCCAGCAGCTTAGGGGGCGCGGGTAATTCACCCCTCCACTTT | CASSLGGAGNSPLHF
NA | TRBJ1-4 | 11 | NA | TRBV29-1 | TGCAGCGTTGAAGAGCGTGAAAAACTGTTTTTT | CSVEEREKLFF
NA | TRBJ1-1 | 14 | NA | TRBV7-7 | TGTGCTAGCAGCTTGGCCCAAACGGAGACTGAAGCTTTCTTT | CASSLAQTETEAFF
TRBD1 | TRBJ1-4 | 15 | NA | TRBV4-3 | TGCGCCAGCAGCCTTGAAGGGACAGGGGATGAAAAACTGTTTTTT | CASSLEGTGDEKLFF
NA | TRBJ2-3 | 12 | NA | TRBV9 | TGTGCCAGCAGTCGCGGAACAGATACGCAGTATTTT | CASSRGTDTQYF
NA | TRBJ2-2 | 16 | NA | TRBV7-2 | TGTGCCAGCAGCTTAGCGCGTGGAACGAACACCGGGGAGCTGTTTTTT | CASSLARGTNTGELFF
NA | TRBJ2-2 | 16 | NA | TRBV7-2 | TGTGCCAGCAGCAAACGACTGAGCCGGGACACCGGGGAGCTGTTTTTT | CASSKRLSRDTGELFF
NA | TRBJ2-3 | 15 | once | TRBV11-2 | TGTGCCAGCAGCTTAGCCGGTCCTCCCACAGATACGCAGTATTTT | CASSLAGPPTDTQYF
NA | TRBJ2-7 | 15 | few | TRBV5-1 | TGCGCCAGCAGCTTGGCCGGTGTCGGGTCTTCCGAGCAGTACTTC | CASSLAGVGSSEQYF
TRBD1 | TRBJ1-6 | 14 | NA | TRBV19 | TGTGCCAGTAGAAGGGACAGGGGAAGCTCACCCCTCCACTTT | CASRRDRGSSPLHF
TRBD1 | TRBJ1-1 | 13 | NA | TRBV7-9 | TGTGCCAGCAGCATAACAGGGGGGACTGAAGCTTTCTTT | CASSITGGTEAFF
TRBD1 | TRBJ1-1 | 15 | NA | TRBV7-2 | TGTGCCAGCAGCACCCACAGGGGACGGAACACTGAAGCTTTCTTT | CASSTHRGRNTEAFF
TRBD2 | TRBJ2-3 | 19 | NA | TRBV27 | TGTGCCAGCAGTCCAATATTCACCGGGACTAGCGGGGGCACAGATACGCAGTATTTT | CASSPIFTGTSGGTDTQYF
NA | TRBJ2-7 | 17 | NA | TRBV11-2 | TGTGCCAGCAGCTTCACCGTCTGGCGGGGGCCGGCCTACGAGCAGTACTTC | CASSFTVWRGPAYEQYF
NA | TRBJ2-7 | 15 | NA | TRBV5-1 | TGCGCCAGCAGCCTGGGTGCGGGACAGTTATACGAGCAGTACTTC | CASSLGAGQLYEQYF
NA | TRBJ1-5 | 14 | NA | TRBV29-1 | TGCAGCGTAAGCGCAGGGCGTGGGAATCAGCCCCAGCATTTT | CSVSAGRGNQPQHF
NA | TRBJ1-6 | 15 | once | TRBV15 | TGTGCCACCAGCAGTCTGGGGCAGCTTAATTCACCCCTCCACTTT | CATSSLGQLNSPLHF
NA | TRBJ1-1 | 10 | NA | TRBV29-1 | TGCAGCGTCGGTAGGACTGAAGCTTTCTTT | CSVGRTEAFF
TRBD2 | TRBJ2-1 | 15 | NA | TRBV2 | TGTGCCAGCAGTGATGTACTAGCGGGAGAGGATGAGCAGTTCTTC | CASSDVLAGEDEQFF
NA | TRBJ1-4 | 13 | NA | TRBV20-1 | TGCAGTGCTAGTAGGGTGAGCGGTGAAAAACTGTTTTTT | CSASRVSGEKLFF
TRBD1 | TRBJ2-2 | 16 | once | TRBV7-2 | TGTGCCAGCAGCTTCGGCCGGGACAGGTGGACCGGGGAGCTGTTTTTT | CASSFGRDRWTGELFF
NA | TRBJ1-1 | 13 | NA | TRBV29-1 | TGCAGCGCCCGGTCGGGGGCGGACACTGAAGCTTTCTTT | CSARSGADTEAFF
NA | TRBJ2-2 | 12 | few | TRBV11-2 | TGTGCCAGCAGCCCTGGCGGACACGGACTGTTTTTT | CASSPGGHGLFF
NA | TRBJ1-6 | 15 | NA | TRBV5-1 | TGCGCCAGCAGCTTAACAATCGGAGGGAATTCACCCCTCCACTTT | CASSLTIGGNSPLHF
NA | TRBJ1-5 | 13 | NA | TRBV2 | TGTGCCAGTACAGGGTGGGTCAATCAGCCCCAGCATTTT | CASTGWVNQPQHF
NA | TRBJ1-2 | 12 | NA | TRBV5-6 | TGTGCCAGCAGCTTCAGGGGAAATGGCTACACCTTC | CASSFRGNGYTF
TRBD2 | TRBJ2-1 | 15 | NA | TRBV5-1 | TGCGCCAGCAGCTCAGAAGCGGGGGTACACAATGAGCAGTTCTTC | CASSSEAGVHNEQFF
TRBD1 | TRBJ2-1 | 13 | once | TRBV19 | TGTGCCAGTATGGCAGGGGGCTTGGGTGAGCAGTTCTTC | CASMAGGLGEQFF
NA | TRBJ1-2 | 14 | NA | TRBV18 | TGTGCCAGCTCACCCGGGACGGCGTCCTATGGCTACACCTTC | CASSPGTASYGYTF
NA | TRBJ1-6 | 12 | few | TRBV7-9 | TGTGCCAGCAGCTTAGGGGAATCACCCCTCCACTTT | CASSLGESPLHF
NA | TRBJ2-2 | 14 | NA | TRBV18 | TGTGCCAGCTCCCCCCGGGAAAACACCGGGGAGCTGTTTTTT | CASSPRENTGELFF
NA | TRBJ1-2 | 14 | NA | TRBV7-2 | TGTGCCAGCAGCTTTTTGACAGGAAGAGGTGGCTACACCTTC | CASSFLTGRGGYTF
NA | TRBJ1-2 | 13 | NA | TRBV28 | TGTGCCAGCAGTTTGGACAGCAACTATGGCTACACCTTC | CASSLDSNYGYTF
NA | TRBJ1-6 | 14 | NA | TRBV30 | TGTGCCTGGAGTCCGTGGGGGCGCGATTCACCCCTCCACTTT | CAWSPWGRDSPLHF
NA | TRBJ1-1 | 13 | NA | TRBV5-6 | TGTGCCAGCAGTTCTGACAGGCACACTGAAGCTTTCTTT | CASSSDRHTEAFF
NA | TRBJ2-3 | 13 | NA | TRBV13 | TGTGCCAGCAGAGCGGACCCTTCCGATACGCAGTATTTT | CASRADPSDTQYF
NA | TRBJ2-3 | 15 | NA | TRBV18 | TGTGCCAGCTCACCCAGACAACAAAGCACAGATACGCAGTATTTT | CASSPRQQSTDTQYF
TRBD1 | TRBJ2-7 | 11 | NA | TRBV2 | TGTGCCAGCGGGACAGAGTACGAGCAGTACTTC | CASGTEYEQYF